A selection of T cell receptor beta chains follows, all from one sample in a study of T cell repertoires in cytomegalovirus infection. These receptors have no known antigen. TCRdb reanalysed the reads using MiXCR and keeps one entry per CDR3 protein. The sample records tens of thousands of distinct CDR3 sequences, around 21% being singletons. The sequenced sample was PBMCs, sequenced either directly or after in vitro stimulation (not recorded which). These receptors all come from a human donor in good health (CMV status not recorded). Some clones in this sample may be carry-over from other donors' samples. Both conserved end residues are part of each CDR3. The order of the fields is V gene, D gene, clone size, J gene, CDR3 protein. D genes are given only for firm matches. Expanded clones are given a class, and other clones once, few, many or no size at all.

TRBV28	-	few	TRBJ1-2	CASSLLGGYGYTF
TRBV15	-	-	TRBJ2-2	CATSRDAAGELFF
TRBV29-1	-	few	TRBJ1-1	CSVVSVEAFF
TRBV11-3	-	many	TRBJ2-1	CASSPRQAPEQFF
TRBV24-1	TRBD1	-	TRBJ2-5	CATSERTGDLETQYF
TRBV9	-	-	TRBJ2-6	CASSVTGTPVSGANVLTF
TRBV6-2/TRBV6-3	-	-	TRBJ2-1	CASSRPQFYNEQFF
TRBV4-3	-	-	TRBJ2-3	CASSQEGAGGTLDTQYF
TRBV7-2	-	-	TRBJ1-5	CASSLEQPHQPQHF
TRBV6-2/TRBV6-3	-	-	TRBJ2-1	CASSYSGVDNEQFF
TRBV7-2	-	many	TRBJ2-7	CASSSTATGYEQYF
TRBV11-2	-	many	TRBJ2-1	CASRPRGRDNEQFF
TRBV9	-	few	TRBJ2-2	CASSVGTEANTGELFF
TRBV7-6	-	many	TRBJ2-5	CASSLAYREETQYF
TRBV7-8	TRBD1	many	TRBJ1-5	CASSALQGPSQPQHF
TRBV11-2	-	few	TRBJ2-7	CASSSRQRTVRANLLSFEQYF
TRBV5-4	TRBD2	-	TRBJ2-2	CASSANPVGTSGTGELFF
TRBV28	-	-	TRBJ2-1	CASPPLGGKYNEQFF
TRBV20-1	-	few	TRBJ2-1	CSARDSSDYADEQFF
TRBV7-9	TRBD1	-	TRBJ2-2	CASSSDRGPRPNTGELFF
TRBV6-1	TRBD1	-	TRBJ1-6	CATKWDRNSPLHF
TRBV4-3	-	few	TRBJ2-6	CASSRGAVLSSGANVLTF
TRBV7-6	TRBD1	many	TRBJ2-1	CASSLEHTGTGVGDEQFF
TRBV7-2	TRBD2	few	TRBJ2-5	CASSLAFRGGQETQYF
TRBV6-5	-	-	TRBJ1-2	CASSYSGARVMNGYTF
TRBV7-9	TRBD1	many	TRBJ1-6	CASSLGRTGDSSLSPLHF
TRBV15	-	-	TRBJ2-1	CATSRYVGASGYNEQFF
TRBV20-1	-	-	TRBJ2-5	CSARDFGSSWLETQYF
TRBV19	-	-	TRBJ2-1	CASSIAGPEHNEQFF
TRBV7-8	TRBD1	-	TRBJ2-1	CASSDRQGANNEQFF
TRBV7-2	TRBD2	many	TRBJ2-3	CASSLVSGRTDTQYF
TRBV4-3	TRBD2	few	TRBJ2-2	CASSQETAGAVGELFF
TRBV6-2/TRBV6-3	-	few	TRBJ1-5	CASNRVAYSNQPQHF
TRBV6-1	-	-	TRBJ2-1	CASSHPAGARDEQFF
TRBV4-1	-	few	TRBJ1-3	CASSQDGVFGSGNTIYF
TRBV28	-	few	TRBJ1-1	CASSFPYRNTEAFF
TRBV29-1	TRBD1	-	TRBJ2-3	CSVGTGQTDTQYF
TRBV10-3	TRBD2	-	TRBJ2-7	CAISESTSGSYEQYF
TRBV28	TRBD2	-	TRBJ2-7	CASSSSGSVSYEQYF
TRBV7-2	TRBD1	many	TRBJ2-2	CASSRVAPGQGTGELFF
TRBV10-3	TRBD2	few	TRBJ2-2	CAISRGGTSGNTGELFF
TRBV5-1	-	-	TRBJ2-5	CASSLGQSFETQYF
TRBV7-2	-	many	TRBJ2-5	CASSPHETQYF
TRBV12-3/TRBV12-4	-	many	TRBJ2-1	CASSPRPSHEQFF
TRBV28	-	-	TRBJ2-3	CASSLNWREDTQYF
TRBV29-1	TRBD2	-	TRBJ2-2	CSVDTSGSRTGELFF